This TCR beta chain emerged from a study of T cells expressing NK-cell markers. About the study: Seven donors tested HCMV-seropositive and one tested seronegative among the eight sequenced.

This CDR3 contains 11 residues. CDR1 and CDR2 (germline): MDHEN, SYDVKM. From the 5' RACE reads, TCRdb lists one entry per CDR3 protein and no DNA. The sample's table shows approximately 550,000 distinct CDR3 sequences. The sequence was collected from a man aged 18 to 30 in good health. The chain couples TRBV28 to TRBJ2-3. Sequencing was done on a sample of blood T cells: a sorted CD56 or NKG2C T cell subset, CD4+ or CD8+ T cells, or bulk PBMC T cells (not recorded which). This chain's CDR3 is CASSLSWAQYF.